This TCR beta chain was recorded in a study of sequential checkpoint blockade in melanoma. Study overall: Patients were randomized 1:1 to nivolumab-then-ipilimumab or ipilimumab-then-nivolumab first-line. Twenty-two patients had matched tumor biopsies before treatment and at week 13 after nivolumab or ipilimumab alone. General study points: PD-L1 staining and CD8+ counts, not mutational load, tracked tumor T-cell clonality. Response in arm A was associated with pretreatment TIL clonality.

Only a few counts were recorded for this clone. Its antigen is currently unknown. The treatment: randomized to nivolumab then ipilimumab (arm A) or the reverse (arm B). Sequencing used immunoSEQ multiplex PCR; TCRdb keeps in-frame clones, though not all of them. The sample shows around 37,000 clones, approximately 30% of them seen only once. The TCR sequence derives from a human donor with melanoma. The specimen was tumor tissue (inferred from file names), collected from a patient given nivolumab and ipilimumab in sequence.

CDR3 bases: TGTGCCAGCAGTTCGGCCCGATTCTCCAAAGAGACCCAGTACTTC. This codes for CASSSARFSKETQYF. This sequence joins TRBV6-8 and TRBJ2-5; unclear D gene. Germline-derived CDR1 and CDR2 are MNHGY and SAAAGT. The V end lost 4 bases, the J end lost 3 bases, and 15 bases lay between the germline ends. The length of the CDR3 is 15 residues.